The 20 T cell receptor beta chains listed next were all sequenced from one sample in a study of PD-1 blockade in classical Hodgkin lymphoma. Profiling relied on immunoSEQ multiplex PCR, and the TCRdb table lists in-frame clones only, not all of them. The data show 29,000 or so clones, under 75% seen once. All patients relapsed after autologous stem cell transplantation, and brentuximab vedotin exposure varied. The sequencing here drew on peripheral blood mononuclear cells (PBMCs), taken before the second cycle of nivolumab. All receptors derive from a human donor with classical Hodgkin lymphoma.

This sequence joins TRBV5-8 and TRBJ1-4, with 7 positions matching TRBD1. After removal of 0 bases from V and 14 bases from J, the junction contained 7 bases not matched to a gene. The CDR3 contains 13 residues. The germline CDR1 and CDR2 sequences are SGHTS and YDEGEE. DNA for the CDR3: TGTGCCAGCAGCTTGGGTGGACAGGTTGAGCTGTTTTTT. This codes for CASSLGGQVELFF.

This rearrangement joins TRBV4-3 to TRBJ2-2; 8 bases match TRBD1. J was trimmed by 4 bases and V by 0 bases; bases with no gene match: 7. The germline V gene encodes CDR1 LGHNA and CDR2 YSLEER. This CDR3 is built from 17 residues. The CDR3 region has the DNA TGCGCCAGCAGCCAAGAGGGGACAGGACTAATCACCGGGGAGCTGTTTTTT. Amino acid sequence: CASSQEGTGLITGELFF.

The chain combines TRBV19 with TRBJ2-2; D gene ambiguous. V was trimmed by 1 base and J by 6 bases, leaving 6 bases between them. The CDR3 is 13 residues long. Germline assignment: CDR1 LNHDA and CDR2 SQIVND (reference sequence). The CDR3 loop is CASSIGKAGELFF. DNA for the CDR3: TGTGCCAGTAGTATAGGGAAAGCCGGGGAGCTGTTTTTT.

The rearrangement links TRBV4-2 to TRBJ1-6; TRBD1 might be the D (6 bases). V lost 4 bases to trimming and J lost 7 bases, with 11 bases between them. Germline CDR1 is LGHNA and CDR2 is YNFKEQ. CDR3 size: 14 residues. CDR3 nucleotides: TGTGCCAGCAGCCGAGAGCAGGGGAATTCACCCCTCCACTTT. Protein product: CASSREQGNSPLHF.

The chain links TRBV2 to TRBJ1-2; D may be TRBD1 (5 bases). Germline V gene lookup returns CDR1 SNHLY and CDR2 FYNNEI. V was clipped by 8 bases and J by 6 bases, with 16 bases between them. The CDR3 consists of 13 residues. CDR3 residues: CASAPGVPDGYTF. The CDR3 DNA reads TGTGCCAGCGCTCCGGGGGTACCCGATGGCTACACCTTC. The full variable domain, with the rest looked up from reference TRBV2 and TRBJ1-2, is EPEVTQTPSHQVTQMGQEVILRCVPISNHLYFYWYRQILGQKVEFLVSFYNNEISEKSEIFDDQFSVERPDGSNFTLKIRSTKLEDSAMYFCASAPGVPDGYTFGSGTRLTVV.

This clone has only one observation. CDR3 in DNA: TGCGCCAGCAGCCAAGGTCTGGGGATGCAGGCATCCCCCTATGGCTACACCTTC. It specifies CASSQGLGMQASPYGYTF. The chain couples TRBV4-3 to TRBJ1-2; unclear D gene. From germline, CDR1 is LGHNA and CDR2 YSLEER. Trimming took 1 base from V and 4 from J, leaving 22 bases between them. The CDR3 is made up of 18 amino acids.

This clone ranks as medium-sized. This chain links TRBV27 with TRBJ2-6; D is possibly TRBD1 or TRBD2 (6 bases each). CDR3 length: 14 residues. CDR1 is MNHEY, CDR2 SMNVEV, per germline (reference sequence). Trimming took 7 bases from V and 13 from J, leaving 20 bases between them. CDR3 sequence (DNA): TGTGCCAGCAAGAAGGGGGACGCCAGCGGGGTCCTGACTTTC. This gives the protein CASKKGDASGVLTF.

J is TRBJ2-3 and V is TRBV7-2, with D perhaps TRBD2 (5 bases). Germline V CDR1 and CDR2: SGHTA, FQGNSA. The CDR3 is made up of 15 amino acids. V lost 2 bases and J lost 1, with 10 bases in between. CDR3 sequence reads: CASSLQLVGTDTQYF. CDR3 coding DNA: TGTGCCAGCAGCTTACAACTAGTAGGCACAGATACGCAGTATTTT.

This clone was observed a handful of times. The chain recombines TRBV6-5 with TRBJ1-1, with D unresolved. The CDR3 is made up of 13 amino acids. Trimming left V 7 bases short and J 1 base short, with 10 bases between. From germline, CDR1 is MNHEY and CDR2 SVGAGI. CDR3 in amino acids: CASIVWGNTEAFF. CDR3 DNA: TGTGCCAGCATAGTCTGGGGGAACACTGAAGCTTTCTTT.

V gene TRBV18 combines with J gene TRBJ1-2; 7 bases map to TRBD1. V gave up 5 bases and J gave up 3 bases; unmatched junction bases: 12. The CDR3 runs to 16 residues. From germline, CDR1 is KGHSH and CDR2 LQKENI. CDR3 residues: CASSTYGQVSHYGYTF. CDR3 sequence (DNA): TGTGCCAGCTCAACCTACGGACAGGTCTCCCACTATGGCTACACCTTC.

The CDR3 loop is CASSYSRTGRTEAFF. The CDR3 region has the DNA TGTGCCAGCAGTTACTCGAGGACAGGGCGCACTGAAGCTTTCTTT. The chain carries TRBV6-5 and TRBJ1-1; TRBD1 aligns across 8 bases. Trimming removed 0 bases from V and 4 bases from J; junction bases left unmatched: 4. Germline V CDR1 and CDR2: MNHEY, SVGAGI. CDR3 length equals 15 residues.

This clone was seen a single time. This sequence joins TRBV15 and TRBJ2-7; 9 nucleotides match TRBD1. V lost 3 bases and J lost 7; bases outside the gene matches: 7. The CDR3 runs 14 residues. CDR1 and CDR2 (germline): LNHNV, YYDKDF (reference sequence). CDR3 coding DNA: TGTGCCACCAGCAGGGGGGGGACAGGGAGAGAGCAGTACGTC. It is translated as CATSRGGTGREQYV.

CDR3 bases: TGCGCCAGCAGCCAAGATACGGCGACAGGGAGGACTAACTATGGCTACACCTTC. Protein product: CASSQDTATGRTNYGYTF. The chain recombines TRBV4-1 with TRBJ1-2; TRBD1 agrees at 7 bases. The CDR3 has 18 amino acids. After removal of 0 bases from V and 0 bases from J, the junction contained 10 bases not matched to a gene. Germline CDR1 and CDR2: MGHRA and YSYEKL.

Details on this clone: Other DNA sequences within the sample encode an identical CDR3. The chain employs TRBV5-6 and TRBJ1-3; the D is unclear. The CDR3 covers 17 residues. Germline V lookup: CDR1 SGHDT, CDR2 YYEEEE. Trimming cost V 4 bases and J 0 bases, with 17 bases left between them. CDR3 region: CASSTPVGPSSGNTIYF. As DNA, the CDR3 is TGTGCCAGCAGCACGCCTGTGGGTCCCTCCTCTGGAAACACCATATATTTT.

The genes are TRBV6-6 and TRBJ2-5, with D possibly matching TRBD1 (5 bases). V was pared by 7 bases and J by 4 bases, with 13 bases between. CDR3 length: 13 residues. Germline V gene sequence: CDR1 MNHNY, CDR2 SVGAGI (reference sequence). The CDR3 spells CASNQGRGETQYF. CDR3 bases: TGTGCCAGCAATCAGGGAAGAGGAGAGACCCAGTACTTC.

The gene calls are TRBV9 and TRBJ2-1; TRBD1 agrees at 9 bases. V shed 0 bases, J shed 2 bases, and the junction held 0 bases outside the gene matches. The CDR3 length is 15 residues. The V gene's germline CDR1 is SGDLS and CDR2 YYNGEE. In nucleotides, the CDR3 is TGTGCCAGCAGCGTAGGACAGGGGGCCTACAATGAGCAGTTCTTC. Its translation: CASSVGQGAYNEQFF.

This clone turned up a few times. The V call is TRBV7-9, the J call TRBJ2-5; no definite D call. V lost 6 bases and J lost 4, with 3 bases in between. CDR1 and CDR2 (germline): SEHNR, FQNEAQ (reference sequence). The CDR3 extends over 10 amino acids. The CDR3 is CASSGETQYF. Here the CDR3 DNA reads TGTGCCAGCAGTGGAGAGACCCAGTACTTC.

The chain's CDR3 is CASTLGSYEQYF. In DNA, the CDR3 is TGTGCCAGCACCCTTGGGTCCTACGAGCAGTACTTC. This sequence joins TRBV5-6 and TRBJ2-7; no definite D call. Germline V gene lookup returns CDR1 SGHDT and CDR2 YYEEEE. The CDR3 has 12 amino acids. The germline V and J ends were trimmed by 6 bases and 1 base, with 8 bases remaining between them.

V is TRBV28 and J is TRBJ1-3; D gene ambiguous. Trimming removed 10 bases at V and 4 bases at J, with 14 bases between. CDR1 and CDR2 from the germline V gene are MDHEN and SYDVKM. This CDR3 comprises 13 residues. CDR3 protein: CATRVTTGNTIYF. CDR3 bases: TGTGCCACCCGGGTGACCACAGGAAACACCATATATTTT.

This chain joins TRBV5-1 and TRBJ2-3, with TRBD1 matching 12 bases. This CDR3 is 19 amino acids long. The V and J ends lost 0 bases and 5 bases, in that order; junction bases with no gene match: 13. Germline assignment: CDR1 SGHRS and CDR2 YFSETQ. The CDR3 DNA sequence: TGCGCCAGCAGCTTGGCTAAGGGATCGGGACAGGGGGCGGAAGATACGCAGTATTTT. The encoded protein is CASSLAKGSGQGAEDTQYF.